The 11 T cell receptor beta chains in this list originate from one sample, sequenced in a study of T cell repertoires in cytomegalovirus infection. Each CDR3 protein gets one entry after TCRdb re-called the reads with MiXCR. The profile covers approximately 170,000 distinct CDR3 sequences, with approximately 15% appearing a single time and roughly 30% taken by the ten largest. Sample: PBMCs. Receptors originate from a human donor in good health (CMV status not recorded). Some clones in this sample may be carry-over from other donors' samples.

The genes are TRBV15 and TRBJ1-2, with 7 positions matching TRBD1. This CDR3 spans 13 amino acids. The germline V gene has CDR1 LNHNV and CDR2 YYDKDF (reference sequence). The J segment lost 7 bases and the V segment lost 3 bases, leaving 5 bases of the junction unmatched. Written as DNA, the CDR3 is TGTGCCACCAGCAGTGACAGGGTACCTGGCTACACCTTC. Amino acids: CATSSDRVPGYTF.

This chain links TRBV7-2 with TRBJ2-1; D is perhaps TRBD2 (7 bases). Per germline, CDR1 SGHTA and CDR2 FQGNSA. Between the trimmed V and J ends, which lost 8 bases and 12 bases, there was a span of 20 bases. CDR3 length: 13 amino acids. The CDR3 region is CASSQSMGGGQFF. The CDR3 nucleotides are TGTGCCAGCTCCCAAAGTATGGGAGGGGGGCAGTTCTTC.

This clonotype was detected many times. The chain combines TRBV6-2 or TRBV6-3 with TRBJ2-1; unclear D gene. This CDR3 contains 15 residues. Germline CDR1 is MNHEY and CDR2 is SVGEGT. V lost 0 bases and J lost 6, with 12 bases in between. CDR3 protein: CASSYSIKKGNEQFF. In nucleotides, the CDR3 is TGTGCCAGCAGTTACTCGATTAAGAAGGGCAATGAGCAGTTCTTC.

In this sample, this clonotype turned up a few times. The chain employs TRBV19 and TRBJ2-3; 11 bases are a match to TRBD1. The trim removed 6 bases at V and 7 bases at J, leaving 9 bases unmatched. This CDR3 contains 15 residues. Germline loops: CDR1 LNHDA, CDR2 SQIVND (reference sequence). DNA of the CDR3: TGTGCCAGTAGCCAGGGGGGGACAGGGGGGAATACGCAGTATTTT. Its protein product is CASSQGGTGGNTQYF.

This clonotype occurred a few times. This chain links TRBV27 with TRBJ2-1; 10 nucleotides match TRBD2. After removal of 1 base from V and 10 bases from J, the junction contained 10 bases not matched to a gene. This CDR3 has 16 amino acids. Germline V CDR1 and CDR2: MNHEY, SMNVEV (reference sequence). Written as DNA, the CDR3 is TGTGCCAGCAGTTTATGGGCTAGCGGGAGTTACGAAGAGCAGTTCTTC. This sequence encodes CASSLWASGSYEEQFF.

The chain carries TRBV9 and TRBJ2-2; TRBD1 might be the D (6 bases). CDR1 and CDR2 from the germline V gene are SGDLS and YYNGEE. This CDR3 is 17 amino acids long. Trimming removed 0 bases from V and 0 bases from J, with 12 bases in between. DNA of the CDR3: TGTGCCAGCAGCGTAGATACGGCAGGGGCGAACACCGGGGAGCTGTTTTTT. Residues: CASSVDTAGANTGELFF.

The chain employs TRBV19 and TRBJ1-1, with a possible D match to TRBD1 (6 bases). Germline CDR1 reads LNHDA; CDR2 reads SQIVND (reference sequence). This CDR3 spans 16 amino acids. The CDR3 sequence: CASSAPYNRANTEAFF. As DNA, the CDR3 is TGTGCGAGTTCCGCCCCCTATAACAGGGCTAACACTGAAGCTTTCTTT.

This rearrangement joins TRBV7-2 to TRBJ1-3; D remains ambiguous. CDR1 SGHTA and CDR2 FQGNSA come from the germline V gene. V lost 2 bases to trimming and J lost 4 bases, with 3 bases between them. The CDR3 covers 12 residues. DNA for the CDR3: TGTGCCAGCAGCTTATTAGGAAACACCATATATTTT. Translated: CASSLLGNTIYF.

This clonotype was detected a few times. This sequence joins TRBV3-1 and TRBJ2-7; 8 bases align to TRBD2. This CDR3 comprises 14 residues. Germline lookup yields CDR1 LGHDT and CDR2 YNNKEL (reference sequence). Losses at the gene ends were 4 bases for V and 5 bases for J; bases not matched to a gene: 7. The CDR3: CASSPAGEGDEQYF. CDR3 bases: TGTGCCAGCAGCCCAGCGGGAGAGGGCGACGAGCAGTACTTC.

This clonotype was picked up many times. The rearrangement joins TRBV7-2 to TRBJ2-6; no firm D call. The CDR3 has 16 amino acids. CDR1 SGHTA and CDR2 FQGNSA come from the germline V gene. Trimming took off 4 bases at V and 4 bases at J, with 14 bases between the two ends. The DNA for the CDR3 is TGTGCCAGCAGCTCCCAGTGGGGTTCCGGGGCCAACGTCCTGACTTTC. Its translation: CASSSQWGSGANVLTF.

This clonotype came up many times. The chain carries TRBV7-9 and TRBJ2-6; D remains unclear. The CDR3 is 20 residues long. Trimming removed 3 bases at V and 0 bases at J, with 21 bases between. Germline V CDR1 and CDR2: SEHNR, FQNEAQ (reference sequence). The CDR3 loop is CASSFLWSWQPSSGANVLTF. The CDR3 DNA reads as TGTGCCAGCAGCTTCCTCTGGTCCTGGCAGCCGAGCTCTGGGGCCAACGTCCTGACTTTC.